These 32 T cell receptor beta chains originate from one sample sequenced in a study of identical twins. A single record per CDR3 protein comes from TCRdb applying MiXCR to the 5' RACE reads. The table lists hundreds of thousands of distinct CDR3 sequences, approximately 13% of them singletons. These data were also filed under a second study, of yellow fever vaccine responses in identical twins.

The source material was CD8+ T cells sorted from blood. These receptors originate from a woman aged 18-29 years in good health.

This clonotype has just a few counts. CDR3 in amino acids: CASNTPGDYEQYF. CDR3 coding DNA: TGTGCCAGCAATACCCCAGGCGACTACGAGCAGTACTTC. The chain combines TRBV28 with TRBJ2-7; D remains ambiguous. Germline CDR1 is MDHEN and CDR2 is SYDVKM. Trimming pared 7 bases from V and 3 bases from J, leaving 13 bases between. The CDR3 extends over 13 amino acids.

This sequence joins TRBV28 and TRBJ2-5; weak D call: TRBD1 (6 bases). Germline assignment: CDR1 MDHEN and CDR2 SYDVKM. Trimming shortened V by 3 bases and J by 3 bases, and 17 bases separated the two germline ends. This CDR3 is 16 amino acids long. CDR3 DNA: TGTGCCAGCAGTTTCCGGACAGAGGACCCTAAAGAGACCCAGTACTTC. The encoded protein is CASSFRTEDPKETQYF.

The J gene is TRBJ1-1, the V gene TRBV6-1, with a tentative D call TRBD1 (5 bases). Germline loops: CDR1 MNHNS, CDR2 SASEGT. Trimming pared 11 bases from V and 2 bases from J, leaving 15 bases between. The CDR3 contains 13 residues. DNA for the CDR3: TGTGCCGGGACCTATGTTGAAAACACTGAAGCTTTCTTT. Translating it yields CAGTYVENTEAFF.

There are a few counts of this clonotype. This sequence joins TRBV5-5 and TRBJ2-2; tentatively, D is TRBD1 (6 bases). Looked up from germline, CDR1 is SGHKS and CDR2 is YYEKEE (reference sequence). V lost 3 bases, J lost 5 bases, and 17 bases lay in between. This CDR3 comprises 16 residues. CDR3 coding DNA: TGTGCCAGCAGCTCGGACCACAGGGAGAGGACCGGGGAGCTGTTTTTT. The encoded protein is CASSSDHRERTGELFF.

The chain employs TRBV5-1 and TRBJ2-1; D is perhaps TRBD1 (6 bases). The germline V gene encodes CDR1 SGHRS and CDR2 YFSETQ. V lost 2 bases and J lost 3, with 24 bases in between. This CDR3 spans 19 amino acids. As DNA, the CDR3 is TGCGCCAGCAGCTTTCCGAGACAGGATGATATCCCCCTCTACAATGAGCAGTTCTTC. Protein: CASSFPRQDDIPLYNEQFF. Full variable domain (missing parts from reference TRBV5-1 and TRBJ2-1): KAGVTQTPRYLIKTRGQQVTLSCSPISGHRSVSWYQQTPGQGLQFLFEYFSETQRNKGNFPGRFSGRQFSNSRSEMNVSTLELGDSALYLCASSFPRQDDIPLYNEQFFGPGTRLTVL.

This clonotype occurred a few times. V usage is TRBV28 and J usage is TRBJ1-1, with D maybe TRBD1 (6 bases). This CDR3 region has 14 residues. V lost 3 bases to trimming and J lost 5 bases, with 13 bases between them. Germline CDR1 reads MDHEN; CDR2 reads SYDVKM. The CDR3: CASSLTQGATEAFF. DNA of the CDR3: TGTGCCAGCAGTTTGACACAGGGAGCGACTGAAGCTTTCTTT.

This clonotype was observed a handful of times. An end of the junction does not agree with germline; a read error may underlie this. V gene TRBV7-9 combines with J gene TRBJ1-4; D may be TRBD1 (6 bases). Germline loops: CDR1 SEHNR, CDR2 FQNEAQ (reference sequence). The CDR3 is 11 residues long. The CDR3 protein is CASSEGDGSVF. In DNA form, the CDR3 reads TGTGCCAGCAGCGAGGGGGACGGCTCTGTATTT.

V is TRBV5-5 and J is TRBJ2-6; either TRBD1 or TRBD2 may supply D (5 bases each). CDR3 length: 18 residues. The V and J ends lost 0 bases and 0 bases respectively, with 13 bases between them. CDR1 SGHKS and CDR2 YYEKEE come from the germline V gene (reference sequence). The CDR3 here is CASSLEWSGSSGANVLTF. The DNA for the CDR3 is TGTGCCAGCAGCTTGGAGTGGTCAGGGAGCTCTGGGGCCAACGTCCTGACTTTC.

The chain joins TRBV12-3 or TRBV12-4 to TRBJ2-7, with 11 bases fitting TRBD1. The CDR3 is made up of 15 amino acids. V was pared by 2 bases and J by 7 bases, with 7 bases of the junction left unmatched. The CDR3: CASSLRTGGAREQYF. CDR3 in DNA: TGTGCCAGCAGTTTAAGGACAGGGGGCGCGAGGGAGCAGTACTTC.

This clonotype turned up a few times. The J gene is TRBJ2-7, the V gene TRBV9, with 8 nucleotides matching TRBD2. The V gene end was trimmed by 0 bases and the J gene end by 4 bases; junction bases not matched to a gene: 6. This CDR3 spans 15 amino acids. CDR1 and CDR2 from the germline V gene are SGDLS and YYNGEE. The CDR3 spells CASSVGSGRGYEQYF. The CDR3 nucleotides read TGTGCCAGCAGCGTAGGGAGCGGGAGAGGGTACGAGCAGTACTTC.

This clonotype has a handful of counts. This chain connects TRBV12-3 or TRBV12-4 to TRBJ2-7, with D perhaps given as TRBD1 or TRBD2 (5 bases each). This CDR3 has 16 amino acids. V was pared by 3 bases and J by 4 bases, with 19 bases between. CDR3 sequence: CASSFTEGRQWYEQYF. The CDR3 DNA is TGTGCCAGCAGTTTCACCGAGGGACGGCAATGGTACGAGCAGTACTTC.

V is TRBV20-1 and J is TRBJ2-7; D ambiguous. The CDR3 has 15 amino acids. V lost 0 bases and J 3 bases, leaving 15 bases between the germline ends. Per the germline V gene, CDR1 is DFQATT and CDR2 is SNEGSKA (reference sequence). The CDR3 is CSARDLSAPYYEQYF. CDR3 in DNA: TGCAGTGCTAGAGATCTCTCGGCACCTTACTACGAGCAGTACTTC.

This clonotype was seen a few times. The genes are TRBV3-1 and TRBJ2-1; TRBD2 agrees at 15 bases. From germline, CDR1 is LGHDT and CDR2 YNNKEL (reference sequence). There are 15 residues in the CDR3. The V segment lost 3 bases and the J segment 10 bases; nucleotides outside the gene matches: 4. CDR3 protein: CASSQGLAGGYEQFF. The CDR3 DNA follows: TGTGCCAGCAGCCAGGGACTAGCGGGAGGTTACGAGCAGTTCTTC.

The CDR3 here is CSVRGLAGGGAYEQYF. The DNA of the CDR3 is TGCAGCGTTAGGGGACTAGCGGGGGGGGGCGCCTACGAGCAGTACTTC. The J gene is TRBJ2-7, the V gene TRBV29-1, with 16 bases lining up with TRBD2. The CDR3 contains 16 residues. V lost 5 bases to trimming and J lost 2 bases; unmatched junction nucleotides: 6. The germline CDR1 and CDR2 sequences are SQVTM and ANQGSEA.

This sequence joins TRBV7-9 and TRBJ2-7; D call uncertain. With 1 base removed from V and 6 bases from J, the gap between germline ends came to 10 bases. The CDR3 sequence is 13 residues long. CDR1 SEHNR and CDR2 FQNEAQ come from the germline V gene (reference sequence). The CDR3 loop is CASSLEAYVEQYV. The CDR3 region has the DNA TGTGCCAGCAGCTTAGAGGCCTACGTCGAGCAGTACGTC.

The chain uses TRBV5-4 and TRBJ1-4; no definite D call. CDR1 and CDR2 (germline): SGHNT, YYREEE (reference sequence). The CDR3 has 15 residues. The V end lost 0 bases, the J end lost 6 bases, and 12 bases lay between the germline ends. CDR3 protein: CASSLDGVADEKLFF. The CDR3 DNA reads TGTGCCAGCAGCTTGGATGGGGTGGCGGATGAAAAACTGTTTTTT.

This clonotype was counted only a few times. V usage is TRBV12-3 or TRBV12-4 and J usage is TRBJ2-2, with TRBD1 matching over 8 bases. The CDR3 runs 14 residues. Trimming took 8 bases from V and 2 from J; bases not matched to a gene: 4. The CDR3 nucleotides are TGTGCCAGCGGCCCAGGGGGCAACACCGGGGAGCTGTTTTTT. Translation gives CASGPGGNTGELFF.

The table lists this clonotype with many counts. The genes are TRBV7-9 and TRBJ2-7; 12 nucleotides agree with TRBD2. This CDR3 contains 16 residues. Germline trimming cut 3 bases from V and 9 bases from J; bases unmatched to any gene: 12. Per the germline V gene, CDR1 is SEHNR and CDR2 is FQNEAQ (reference sequence). The CDR3 region is CASSFSTSGRTGLQYF. Here the CDR3 DNA reads TGTGCCAGCAGCTTTTCGACTAGCGGGAGAACCGGCTTGCAGTACTTC.

In its sample, this clonotype was seen a few times. The chain joins TRBV28 to TRBJ2-2; 7 nucleotides line up with TRBD1. The CDR3 sequence is 15 residues long. With 3 bases clipped from V and 5 bases from J, the junction kept 6 bases outside the gene matches. Germline CDR1 reads MDHEN; CDR2 reads SYDVKM. The CDR3 region is CASSLQGGPTGELFF. For the CDR3, the DNA is TGTGCCAGCAGTTTGCAAGGGGGCCCTACCGGGGAGCTGTTTTTT.

This clonotype turned up a few times. This rearrangement joins TRBV7-8 to TRBJ2-1; D remains ambiguous. Per germline, CDR1 SGHVS and CDR2 FQNEAQ. Deletions cut 0 bases from V and 0 bases from J, with 6 bases between. The CDR3 is 15 residues long. In DNA, the CDR3 is TGTGCCAGCAGCTTAGCCAGACTCTCCTACAATGAGCAGTTCTTC. It yields the protein CASSLARLSYNEQFF.

The CDR3: CASSETREEPNRELFF. CDR3 bases: TGTGCCAGCAGTGAAACGAGGGAGGAACCGAATCGGGAGCTGTTTTTT. The chain joins TRBV6-1 to TRBJ2-2, with D possibly being TRBD2 (6 bases). The CDR3 contains 16 residues. V lost 2 bases to trimming and J lost 9 bases, with 19 bases between them. Germline lookup yields CDR1 MNHNS and CDR2 SASEGT.

This clonotype was seen many times. The chain joins TRBV29-1 to TRBJ2-1; 10 bases match TRBD1. Germline CDR1 and CDR2: SQVTM and ANQGSEA. CDR3 length equals 14 residues. V lost 4 bases to trimming and J lost 3 bases; unmatched junction nucleotides: 3. DNA of the CDR3: TGCAGCGTTGTTCGGGACAGGGGCTACAATGAGCAGTTCTTC. Its protein is CSVVRDRGYNEQFF.

V and J are TRBV10-2 and TRBJ2-2; D gene uncertain. The CDR3 is made up of 13 amino acids. The V and J ends lost 5 bases and 6 bases respectively, with 10 bases between them. Germline CDR1 and CDR2: WSHSY and SAAADI. This chain's CDR3 is CASSHVDAGELFF. The CDR3 region has the DNA TGCGCCAGCAGTCATGTGGACGCCGGGGAGCTGTTTTTT.

V and J are TRBV6-1 and TRBJ1-1; D is ambiguous. CDR1 and CDR2 from the germline V gene are MNHNS and SASEGT. CDR3 length: 15 amino acids. The ends were cut back, 6 bases at V and 3 bases at J, with 17 bases in the middle. CDR3 protein: CASRPQDGRYTEAFF. In DNA, the CDR3 is TGTGCCAGCAGACCTCAGGATGGGAGGTACACTGAAGCTTTCTTT.

The V and J genes are TRBV12-5 and TRBJ1-1; 8 nucleotides match TRBD1. This CDR3 is built from 15 residues. V trimming: 1 base; J trimming: 1 base; junction bases outside the gene matches: 2. Germline CDR1 LGHNT, CDR2 FRNRAP. Here the CDR3 DNA reads TGTGCTAGTGGTTTGGCGGGGACAGGGAACACTGAAGCTTTCTTT. It yields the protein CASGLAGTGNTEAFF.

This clonotype has more than one count but fewer than ten. The chain links TRBV20-1 to TRBJ2-7; D may be TRBD1 or TRBD2 (5 bases each). This CDR3 spans 14 amino acids. Germline V CDR1 and CDR2: DFQATT, SNEGSKA (reference sequence). Deletions cut 3 bases from V and 5 bases from J, with 17 bases between. CDR3 DNA: TGCAGTGCTAGCCCGGGGCTCGCCGGCCACGAGCAGTACTTC. Encoded protein: CSASPGLAGHEQYF.

This clonotype was counted ten times or more. This chain joins TRBV24-1 and TRBJ2-2; either TRBD1 or TRBD2 may fit D (5 bases each). Per germline, CDR1 KGHDR and CDR2 SFDVKD. CDR3 length: 15 amino acids. Trimming left V 1 base short and J 3 bases short, with 8 bases between. Here the CDR3 reads CATSDFGDHTGELFF. In DNA, the CDR3 is TGTGCCACCAGTGATTTCGGGGACCACACCGGGGAGCTGTTTTTT.

This clonotype was observed a few times. The chain employs TRBV2 and TRBJ2-3; 12 nucleotides agree with TRBD2. Germline V gene sequence: CDR1 SNHLY, CDR2 FYNNEI. The CDR3 runs to 16 residues. The V segment lost 3 bases and the J segment 5 bases; nucleotides outside the gene matches: 6. The CDR3 DNA follows: TGTGCCAGCAGTGACCCGACTAGCGGGGGATTAGATACGCAGTATTTT. Residues: CASSDPTSGGLDTQYF.

This clonotype was seen at least ten times. V and J are TRBV4-1 and TRBJ2-7; D is unclear. The CDR3 spans 16 residues. CDR1 is MGHRA and CDR2 is YSYEKL in the germline V gene. V lost 0 bases to trimming and J lost 0 bases, with 12 bases between them. For the CDR3, the DNA is TGCGCCAGCAGCCAAGACGAGGCGTTCAGCTCCTACGAGCAGTACTTC. It yields the protein CASSQDEAFSSYEQYF.

This chain joins TRBV7-6 and TRBJ2-3; perhaps TRBD1 as D (6 bases). The V gene lost 5 bases and the J gene lost 3 bases, with 15 bases spanning the gap. In germline, CDR1 is SGHVS, CDR2 FNYEAQ. The CDR3 length is 15 residues. CDR3 DNA sequence: TGTGCCAGCAGCCGCAGCGCGAGGGGGACAGATACGCAGTATTTT. This translates into CASSRSARGTDTQYF. The whole variable domain, filled in from reference TRBV7-6 and TRBJ2-3, reads GAGVSQSPRYKVTKRGQDVALRCDPISGHVSLYWYRQALGQGPEFLTYFNYEAQQDKSGLPNDRFSAERPEGSISTLTIQRTEQRDSAMYRCASSRSARGTDTQYFGPGTRLTVL.

The chain couples TRBV5-1 to TRBJ2-1; 10 bases map to TRBD2. Germline V gives CDR1 SGHRS, CDR2 YFSETQ. The CDR3 runs to 14 residues. The V gene end was trimmed by 5 bases and the J gene end by 9 bases; junction bases not matched to a gene: 8. Here the CDR3 reads CASRPSGGAGEQFF. In nucleotides, the CDR3 is TGCGCCAGCAGGCCCAGCGGGGGGGCAGGTGAGCAGTTCTTC.

This clonotype has more than one count but fewer than ten. The chain joins TRBV5-1 to TRBJ2-7; TRBD1 agrees at 8 bases. Germline loops: CDR1 SGHRS, CDR2 YFSETQ. The CDR3 sequence is 16 residues long. With 4 bases clipped from V and 5 bases from J, the junction kept 14 bases outside the gene matches. The chain's CDR3 is CASSPRGNRGFNEQYV. The CDR3, as DNA: TGCGCCAGCAGCCCCCGGGGGAACAGGGGGTTCAACGAGCAGTACGTC.